One and the same sample provided the 20 T cell receptor beta chains below, sequenced in a study of cytomegalovirus exposure and HLA in healthy donors. Clones were read by immunoSEQ multiplex PCR, and TCRdb kept only the in-frame ones, dropping some. In the table there are fewer than 400,000 clones, 86% of which are singletons. The sample taken for sequencing was PBMCs. All receptors come from a woman younger than 30 in good health and CMV-seronegative.

This clone was recorded only once. The chain is built from TRBV5-6 and TRBJ2-7, with 8 bases identical to TRBD1. Germline lookup yields CDR1 SGHDT and CDR2 YYEEEE. J lost 4 bases, V lost 6 bases, and 12 bases had no gene match. CDR3 length equals 15 residues. The CDR3 DNA reads as TGTGCCAGCACACCAGGGGGCGTTGGATTGTACGAGCAGTACTTC. This encodes CASTPGGVGLYEQYF.

This chain links TRBV7-6 with TRBJ2-7; D perhaps matches TRBD1 (6 bases). The length of the CDR3 is 17 residues. Trimming stripped 2 bases from V and 0 bases from J, with 17 bases between. Germline V lookup: CDR1 SGHVS, CDR2 FNYEAQ. CDR3 in DNA: TGTGCCAGCAGCTTATTCGTCCCAGGGGCTCTCTCCTACGAGCAGTACTTC. It codes for CASSLFVPGALSYEQYF. Full variable domain (rest looked up from reference TRBV7-6 and TRBJ2-7): GAGVSQSPRYKVTKRGQDVALRCDPISGHVSLYWYRQALGQGPEFLTYFNYEAQQDKSGLPNDRFSAERPEGSISTLTIQRTEQRDSAMYRCASSLFVPGALSYEQYFGPGTRLTVT.

The chain couples TRBV4-2 to TRBJ1-5; no definite D call. The germline V gene has CDR1 LGHNA and CDR2 YNFKEQ. V shed 0 bases and J shed 5 bases, with 11 bases lying between them. This CDR3 comprises 15 residues. The DNA for the CDR3 is TGTGCCAGCAGCCAAGATGGAGCGCTCGATCAGCCCCAGCATTTT. This encodes CASSQDGALDQPQHF.

The CDR3, as DNA: TGTGCCAGCAGCAAGGGAGCGGGCACCTCCTACAATGAGCAGTTCTTC. Protein sequence: CASSKGAGTSYNEQFF. The V and J genes are TRBV11-2 and TRBJ2-1, with D maybe TRBD2 (6 bases). The germline V gene encodes CDR1 SGHAT and CDR2 FQNNGV. CDR3 length: 16 amino acids. V was shortened by 5 bases and J by 0 bases, with 14 bases between the two germline ends.

This clone has only a few counts. The chain is built from TRBV7-2 and TRBJ1-2, with D hard to call. V was shortened by 0 bases and J by 2 bases, with 19 bases between the two germline ends. Germline CDR1 SGHTA, CDR2 FQGNSA. The CDR3 spans 18 residues. The CDR3 loop is CASSLAVITGEGNYGYTF. CDR3 bases: TGTGCCAGCAGCTTAGCGGTAATTACGGGAGAGGGAAACTATGGCTACACCTTC.

The chain combines TRBV11-2 with TRBJ1-1; TRBD1 is a possible D gene (5 bases). The germline gives CDR1 SGHAT, CDR2 FQNNGV. The CDR3 runs 15 residues. V was cut by 5 bases and J by 2 bases, with 15 bases left in between. The CDR3 here is CASSPQGFSNTEAFF. DNA of the CDR3: TGTGCCAGCAGCCCCCAGGGATTTTCTAACACTGAAGCTTTCTTT.

In its sample, this clone was seen a few times. This rearrangement joins TRBV19 to TRBJ2-7, with 8 bases identical to TRBD1. Germline V gene data show CDR1 as LNHDA and CDR2 as SQIVND (reference sequence). J gave up 5 bases and V 6 bases, and 9 bases lay outside the gene matches. CDR3 length: 14 residues. The CDR3 region is CASSARDRSHEQYF. CDR3 sequence (DNA): TGTGCCAGTAGCGCTCGGGACAGGTCCCACGAGCAGTACTTC.

The rearrangement links TRBV7-2 to TRBJ1-5, with 9 bases matching TRBD1. The junction had 7 bases not matched to a gene; V was cut back by 4 bases and J by 0 bases. Germline V gene sequence: CDR1 SGHTA, CDR2 FQGNSA. This CDR3 is 17 amino acids long. CDR3 protein: CASSSQGTGISNQPQHF. CDR3 coding DNA: TGTGCCAGCAGCTCTCAAGGGACAGGGATTAGCAATCAGCCCCAGCATTTT.

The V and J genes are TRBV28 and TRBJ2-6, with D perhaps TRBD2 (6 bases). The CDR3 length is 15 residues. Germline-derived CDR1 and CDR2 are MDHEN and SYDVKM. The germline V and J ends were trimmed by 6 bases and 0 bases, with 9 bases remaining between them. The CDR3 is CASRGGGSGANVLTF. Here the CDR3 DNA reads TGTGCCAGCAGGGGGGGAGGCTCTGGGGCCAACGTCCTGACTTTC.

The CDR3 bases are TGTGCCAGTAGCCCTCCGGGAGGGATTGCCGGGGAGCTGTTTTTT. It specifies CASSPPGGIAGELFF. This chain uses TRBV19 with TRBJ2-2, with 8 bases that match TRBD2. CDR1 is LNHDA, CDR2 SQIVND, per germline (reference sequence). The CDR3 runs to 15 residues. V gave up 6 bases and J gave up 6 bases; unmatched junction bases: 9.

CDR3 DNA sequence: TGTGCCAGCAGAATGACTAGCGGGGGAATTTACGAGCAGTACTTC. As protein: CASRMTSGGIYEQYF. The chain couples TRBV28 to TRBJ2-7, with TRBD2 matching over 12 bases. Germline V CDR1 and CDR2: MDHEN, SYDVKM. The CDR3 is made up of 15 amino acids. V was pared by 6 bases and J by 4 bases, with 7 bases of the junction left unmatched.

The CDR3 protein is CASSSPPGGRSYEQYF. In DNA, the CDR3 is TGTGCCAGCAGCTCCCCCCCGGGAGGGAGAAGCTACGAGCAGTACTTC. The chain carries TRBV28 and TRBJ2-7; TRBD2 matches at 8 bases. Germline-derived CDR1 and CDR2 are MDHEN and SYDVKM. The CDR3 has 16 residues. J gave up 3 bases and V 6 bases, and 13 bases lay outside the gene matches.

This chain joins TRBV18 and TRBJ1-1, with a weak D call TRBD1 (5 bases). V gave up 6 bases and J gave up 0 bases, with 11 bases separating them. The germline V gene encodes CDR1 KGHSH and CDR2 LQKENI. This CDR3 comprises 14 residues. CDR3 sequence (DNA): TGTGCCAGCTCGACACAGGAAATGAACACTGAAGCTTTCTTT. Translating it yields CASSTQEMNTEAFF.

This clone was recorded only once. The J gene is TRBJ2-7, the V gene TRBV29-1, with D possibly TRBD2 on 5 matching bases. Germline values: CDR1 SQVTM, CDR2 ANQGSEA. Trimming pared 5 bases from V and 5 bases from J, leaving 16 bases between. The CDR3 extends over 13 amino acids. The CDR3 region is CSVRRGSLDEQYF. CDR3 DNA: TGCAGCGTTAGGCGAGGGTCTTTGGACGAGCAGTACTTC.

The chain employs TRBV5-1 and TRBJ2-1; possibly TRBD2 for D (7 bases). Germline CDR1 SGHRS, CDR2 YFSETQ. The V gene lost 4 bases and the J gene lost 9 bases, with 23 bases spanning the gap. The CDR3 loop spans 16 amino acids. CDR3 nucleotides: TGCGCCAGCAGCCTCCAGGGGACTATGGGCGGCATTGAGCAGTTCTTC. Protein: CASSLQGTMGGIEQFF.

This clone has a handful of counts. This chain joins TRBV4-2 and TRBJ2-1; 10 bases match TRBD2. The J segment lost 2 bases and the V segment lost 1 base, leaving 8 bases of the junction unmatched. This CDR3 region has 18 residues. Germline loops: CDR1 LGHNA, CDR2 YNFKEQ. The CDR3: CASSQGQLAGGPYNEQFF. CDR3 sequence (DNA): TGTGCCAGCAGCCAAGGGCAGTTAGCGGGAGGCCCCTACAATGAGCAGTTCTTC.

The chain couples TRBV5-1 to TRBJ2-1; 8 bases are shared with TRBD2. The CDR3 loop spans 15 amino acids. V gave up 0 bases and J gave up 4 bases; unmatched junction bases: 3. The V gene's germline CDR1 is SGHRS and CDR2 YFSETQ. CDR3 residues: CASSLAAGEYNEQFF. In nucleotides, the CDR3 is TGCGCCAGCAGCTTGGCAGCGGGAGAGTACAATGAGCAGTTCTTC.

Written as DNA, the CDR3 is TGTGCCAGCATCGGGAGCGGGAGGACAAATGAGCAGTTCTTC. This gives the protein CASIGSGRTNEQFF. J is TRBJ2-1 and V is TRBV28; 9 bases match TRBD2. Germline CDR1 MDHEN, CDR2 SYDVKM. The V and J ends lost 7 bases and 7 bases, in that order; junction bases with no gene match: 8. The CDR3 spans 14 residues.

The V and J genes are TRBV6-6 and TRBJ2-2; 8 bases map to TRBD2. Trimming removed 6 bases from V and 7 bases from J; junction bases left unmatched: 10. Germline CDR1 and CDR2: MNHNY and SVGAGI (reference sequence). This CDR3 comprises 15 residues. This CDR3 is CASSTPAGGGGELFF. The CDR3 nucleotides read TGTGCCAGCAGCACGCCGGCGGGAGGCGGCGGGGAGCTGTTTTTT.

This sequence joins TRBV11-3 and TRBJ2-7, with D possibly TRBD2 on 5 matching bases. The CDR3 has 13 residues. Looked up from germline, CDR1 is SGHNT and CDR2 is YENEEA. Trimming removed 8 bases from V and 0 bases from J, with 11 bases in between. CDR3 coding DNA: TGTGCCAGCGGGGTGGGGAGCTCCTACGAGCAGTACTTC. Translating it yields CASGVGSSYEQYF.